Listed below are T cell receptor beta chains from one sample, sequenced in a study of cytomegalovirus exposure and HLA in healthy donors. TCRdb's copy holds only in-frame clones and misses some; the assay was immunoSEQ multiplex PCR. The table shows 110,000 or so clones, with roughly 67% occurring only once. Input material: PBMCs. Receptors originate from a man younger than 35 in good health and CMV-seropositive. Each CDR3 is given with its conserved first and last residue. D genes are given only for firm matches. For some rows the clone size is stated as once, few or many, or as a class when expanded; others skip it.

v_call: TRBV4-2
j_call: TRBJ2-3
d_call: NA
clone_size: NA
cdr3_aa: CASSQDRLADTQYF
cdr3_nt: TGTGCCAGCAGCCAAGATCGTCTAGCAGATACGCAGTATTTT

v_call: TRBV5-1
j_call: TRBJ2-2
d_call: NA
clone_size: NA
cdr3_aa: CTSSSDSPGELFF
cdr3_nt: TGCACCAGCAGCTCCGACAGTCCCGGGGAGCTGTTTTTT

v_call: TRBV5-6
j_call: TRBJ2-7
d_call: TRBD1
clone_size: once
cdr3_aa: CASSPLDRGLYEQYF
cdr3_nt: TGTGCCAGCAGCCCGTTGGACAGGGGGCTGTACGAGCAGTACTTC

v_call: TRBV28
j_call: TRBJ2-3
d_call: NA
clone_size: NA
cdr3_aa: CASSLNGADTQYF
cdr3_nt: TGTGCCAGCAGTTTGAACGGGGCAGATACGCAGTATTTT

v_call: TRBV2
j_call: TRBJ1-2
d_call: TRBD1
clone_size: NA
cdr3_aa: CATNPTGSSFNYGYTF
cdr3_nt: TGTGCCACCAACCCGACAGGGTCGAGTTTCAACTATGGCTACACCTTC

v_call: TRBV2
j_call: TRBJ2-3
d_call: NA
clone_size: few
cdr3_aa: CASSQGHTDTQYF
cdr3_nt: TGTGCCAGCAGTCAGGGCCACACAGATACGCAGTATTTT

v_call: TRBV5-4
j_call: TRBJ1-1
d_call: NA
clone_size: few
cdr3_aa: CASSQAGDRPNTEAFF
cdr3_nt: TGTGCCAGCAGCCAAGCAGGAGACAGGCCGAACACTGAAGCTTTCTTT

v_call: TRBV10-3
j_call: TRBJ2-3
d_call: NA
clone_size: NA
cdr3_aa: CAISGGGAGADTQYF
cdr3_nt: TGTGCCATCAGTGGCGGGGGCGCCGGTGCAGATACGCAGTATTTT

v_call: TRBV2
j_call: TRBJ2-7
d_call: TRBD1
clone_size: NA
cdr3_aa: CASSTGGVYEQYF
cdr3_nt: TGTGCCAGCAGTACAGGGGGCGTCTACGAGCAGTACTTC

v_call: TRBV2
j_call: TRBJ2-4
d_call: NA
clone_size: NA
cdr3_aa: CASSPSDIQYF
cdr3_nt: TGTGCCAGCAGTCCGAGCGACATTCAGTACTTC

v_call: TRBV18
j_call: TRBJ2-3
d_call: NA
clone_size: few
cdr3_aa: CASSLSLTDTQYF
cdr3_nt: TGTGCCAGCTCACTGTCTCTCACAGATACGCAGTATTTT

v_call: TRBV18
j_call: TRBJ1-1
d_call: TRBD1
clone_size: NA
cdr3_aa: CASSPGTVNTEAFF
cdr3_nt: TGTGCCAGCTCACCTGGGACAGTTAACACTGAAGCTTTCTTT

v_call: TRBV5-6
j_call: TRBJ2-7
d_call: TRBD1
clone_size: NA
cdr3_aa: CASRGTGSSYEQYF
cdr3_nt: TGTGCCAGCAGGGGGACAGGTTCGTCCTACGAGCAGTACTTC

v_call: TRBV27
j_call: TRBJ1-1
d_call: NA
clone_size: NA
cdr3_aa: CASSLSGGTEAFF
cdr3_nt: TGTGCCAGCAGTTTAAGTGGGGGGACTGAAGCTTTCTTT

v_call: TRBV19
j_call: TRBJ2-3
d_call: TRBD2
clone_size: NA
cdr3_aa: CASSGTSGRDTQYF
cdr3_nt: TGTGCCAGTAGCGGGACTAGCGGAAGAGATACGCAGTATTTT

v_call: TRBV5-6
j_call: TRBJ2-1
d_call: TRBD2
clone_size: NA
cdr3_aa: CASSLLAGVNNEQFF
cdr3_nt: TGTGCCAGCAGCTTGTTAGCGGGGGTGAACAATGAGCAGTTCTTC

v_call: TRBV6-4
j_call: TRBJ2-1
d_call: NA
clone_size: NA
cdr3_aa: CASSEFLGGLGEQFF
cdr3_nt: TGTGCCAGCAGTGAGTTTTTGGGGGGTCTCGGTGAGCAGTTCTTC

v_call: TRBV5-1
j_call: TRBJ1-1
d_call: NA
clone_size: few
cdr3_aa: CASGGEVNTEAFF
cdr3_nt: TGCGCCAGCGGGGGGGAAGTGAACACTGAAGCTTTCTTT

v_call: TRBV28
j_call: TRBJ1-2
d_call: NA
clone_size: NA
cdr3_aa: CASSTAYNYTF
cdr3_nt: TGTGCCAGCAGCACAGCCTACAACTACACCTTC

v_call: TRBV5-1
j_call: TRBJ1-4
d_call: TRBD1
clone_size: few
cdr3_aa: CASSSTGSEEKLFF
cdr3_nt: TGCGCCAGCAGCTCGACAGGGAGTGAAGAAAAACTGTTTTTT

v_call: TRBV28
j_call: TRBJ2-3
d_call: NA
clone_size: once
cdr3_aa: CASSLPVTDTQYF
cdr3_nt: TGTGCCAGCAGTTTACCAGTAACCGATACGCAGTATTTT

v_call: TRBV4-2
j_call: TRBJ2-3
d_call: TRBD2
clone_size: NA
cdr3_aa: CASSLSGGTDTQYF
cdr3_nt: TGTGCCAGCAGCCTAAGCGGGGGCACAGATACGCAGTATTTT

v_call: TRBV14
j_call: TRBJ2-7
d_call: NA
clone_size: once
cdr3_aa: CASSQEYRAYEQYF
cdr3_nt: TGTGCCAGCAGCCAAGAGTACAGGGCGTACGAGCAGTACTTC

v_call: TRBV5-1
j_call: TRBJ1-2
d_call: TRBD1
clone_size: once
cdr3_aa: CASSLGQGVGYGYTF
cdr3_nt: TGCGCCAGCAGCTTGGGACAGGGGGTTGGCTATGGCTACACCTTC

v_call: TRBV6-1
j_call: TRBJ2-7
d_call: TRBD1
clone_size: NA
cdr3_aa: CASSGTAGGRDEQYF
cdr3_nt: TGTGCCAGCAGTGGAACTGCAGGGGGAAGGGACGAGCAGTACTTC

v_call: TRBV6-4
j_call: TRBJ2-3
d_call: TRBD1
clone_size: NA
cdr3_aa: CASSESGTGHTDTQYF
cdr3_nt: TGTGCCAGCAGTGAATCCGGGACAGGACACACAGATACGCAGTATTTT

v_call: TRBV6-1
j_call: TRBJ1-2
d_call: TRBD1
clone_size: NA
cdr3_aa: CASSEGTGVVRINNYGYTF
cdr3_nt: TGTGCCAGCAGTGAAGGGACAGGGGTCGTTAGAATAAATAACTATGGCTACACCTTC

v_call: TRBV11-3
j_call: TRBJ2-6
d_call: NA
clone_size: NA
cdr3_aa: CASSSPQGPSDVLTF
cdr3_nt: TGTGCCAGCAGCTCACCTCAGGGTCCCTCCGACGTCCTGACTTTC

v_call: TRBV6-4
j_call: TRBJ2-6
d_call: TRBD1
clone_size: NA
cdr3_aa: CASSASHRQGSGANVLTF
cdr3_nt: TGTGCCAGCAGTGCGAGTCACCGACAGGGGTCTGGGGCCAACGTCCTGACTTTC

v_call: TRBV11-2
j_call: TRBJ2-7
d_call: TRBD2
clone_size: NA
cdr3_aa: CASSNSAGGSEQYF
cdr3_nt: TGTGCCAGCAGCAACTCAGCGGGGGGTTCCGAGCAGTACTTC

v_call: TRBV29-1
j_call: TRBJ2-5
d_call: TRBD1
clone_size: NA
cdr3_aa: CSVGWTGGETQYF
cdr3_nt: TGCAGCGTGGGGTGGACAGGGGGGGAGACCCAGTACTTC

v_call: TRBV5-5
j_call: TRBJ2-2
d_call: TRBD2
clone_size: NA
cdr3_aa: CASSLAGGRAGELFF
cdr3_nt: TGTGCCAGCAGCTTGGCCGGGGGGAGAGCCGGGGAGCTGTTTTTT

v_call: TRBV5-1
j_call: TRBJ2-2
d_call: NA
clone_size: NA
cdr3_aa: CASSRRGTEQTGELFF
cdr3_nt: TGCGCCAGCAGTCGACGGGGGACCGAACAGACCGGGGAGCTGTTTTTT

v_call: TRBV2
j_call: TRBJ1-6
d_call: NA
clone_size: NA
cdr3_aa: CASDVWGDSYNSPLHF
cdr3_nt: TGTGCCAGCGACGTCTGGGGCGACTCCTATAATTCACCCCTCCACTTT

v_call: TRBV19
j_call: TRBJ1-1
d_call: NA
clone_size: NA
cdr3_aa: CASSSRGQGPNTEAFF
cdr3_nt: TGTGCCAGTAGTTCCAGAGGTCAGGGCCCGAACACTGAAGCTTTCTTT

v_call: TRBV5-1
j_call: TRBJ1-1
d_call: NA
clone_size: NA
cdr3_aa: CASSLGGDTEAFF
cdr3_nt: TGCGCCAGCAGCTTGGGGGGGGACACTGAAGCTTTCTTT

v_call: TRBV6-5
j_call: TRBJ1-1
d_call: TRBD1
clone_size: NA
cdr3_aa: CASSYSAGGTEAFF
cdr3_nt: TGTGCCAGCAGTTACTCGGCAGGGGGCACTGAAGCTTTCTTT

v_call: TRBV28
j_call: TRBJ2-2
d_call: NA
clone_size: NA
cdr3_aa: CAIYPGGRANTGELFF
cdr3_nt: TGTGCCATCTACCCCGGGGGGCGGGCGAACACCGGGGAGCTGTTTTTT

v_call: TRBV5-6
j_call: TRBJ2-3
d_call: TRBD2
clone_size: once
cdr3_aa: CASSPLGGLAGVPDTQYF
cdr3_nt: TGTGCCAGCAGCCCCCTGGGGGGTCTAGCGGGGGTTCCAGATACGCAGTATTTT

v_call: TRBV11-3
j_call: TRBJ2-1
d_call: TRBD1
clone_size: NA
cdr3_aa: CASSSHRGRTYNEQFF
cdr3_nt: TGTGCCAGCAGCTCGCACAGGGGCCGAACCTACAATGAGCAGTTCTTC

v_call: TRBV4-1
j_call: TRBJ2-1
d_call: TRBD1
clone_size: NA
cdr3_aa: CASSRPGQGIDEQFF
cdr3_nt: TGCGCCAGCAGCCGACCGGGACAGGGTATAGATGAGCAGTTCTTC

v_call: TRBV27
j_call: TRBJ2-3
d_call: TRBD1
clone_size: NA
cdr3_aa: CASSLSGQGSNQPQYF
cdr3_nt: TGTGCCAGCAGTTTATCCGGACAGGGCAGCAATCAGCCCCAGTATTTT

v_call: TRBV7-9
j_call: TRBJ1-2
d_call: NA
clone_size: NA
cdr3_aa: CASSLALSYGYTF
cdr3_nt: TGTGCCAGCAGCTTAGCCCTCAGTTATGGCTACACCTTC

v_call: TRBV5-5
j_call: TRBJ1-1
d_call: NA
clone_size: NA
cdr3_aa: CASSLAGGDTEAFF
cdr3_nt: TGTGCCAGCAGCTTGGCCGGGGGTGACACTGAAGCTTTCTTT